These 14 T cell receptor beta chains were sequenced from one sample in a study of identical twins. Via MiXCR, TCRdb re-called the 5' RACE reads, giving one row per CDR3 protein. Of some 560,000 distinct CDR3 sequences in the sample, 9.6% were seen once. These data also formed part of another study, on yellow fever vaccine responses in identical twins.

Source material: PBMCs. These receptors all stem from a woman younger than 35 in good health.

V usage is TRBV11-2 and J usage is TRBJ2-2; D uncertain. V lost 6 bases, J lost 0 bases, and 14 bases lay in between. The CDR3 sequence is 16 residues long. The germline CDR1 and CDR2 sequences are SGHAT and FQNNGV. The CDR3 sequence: CASSSIPVANTGELFF. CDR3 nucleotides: TGTGCCAGCAGTTCTATCCCAGTAGCGAACACCGGGGAGCTGTTTTTT. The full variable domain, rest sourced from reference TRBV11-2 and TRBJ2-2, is EAGVAQSPRYKIIEKRQSVAFWCNPISGHATLYWYQQILGQGPKLLIQFQNNGVVDDSQLPKDRFSAERLKGVDSTLKIQPAKLEDSAVYLCASSSIPVANTGELFFGEGSRLTVL.

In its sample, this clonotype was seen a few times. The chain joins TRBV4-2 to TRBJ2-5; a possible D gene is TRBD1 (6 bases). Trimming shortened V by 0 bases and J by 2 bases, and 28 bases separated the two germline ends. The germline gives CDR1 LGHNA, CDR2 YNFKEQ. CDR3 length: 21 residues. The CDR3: CASSQEFLSPGHKTAQETQYF. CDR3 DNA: TGTGCCAGCAGCCAAGAGTTCCTGTCCCCGGGACACAAAACAGCTCAAGAGACCCAGTACTTC.

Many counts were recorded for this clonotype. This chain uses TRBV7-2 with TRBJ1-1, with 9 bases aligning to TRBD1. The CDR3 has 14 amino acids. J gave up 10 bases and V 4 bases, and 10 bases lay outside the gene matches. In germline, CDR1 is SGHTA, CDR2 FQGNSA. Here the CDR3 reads CASSSAGTGIRAFF. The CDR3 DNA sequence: TGTGCCAGCAGCTCAGCCGGGACAGGGATTAGAGCTTTCTTT. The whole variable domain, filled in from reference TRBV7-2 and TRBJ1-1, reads GAGVSQSPSNKVTEKGKDVELRCDPISGHTALYWYRQSLGQGLEFLIYFQGNSAPDKSGLPSDRFSAERTGGSVSTLTIQRTQQEDSAVYLCASSSAGTGIRAFFGQGTRLTVV.

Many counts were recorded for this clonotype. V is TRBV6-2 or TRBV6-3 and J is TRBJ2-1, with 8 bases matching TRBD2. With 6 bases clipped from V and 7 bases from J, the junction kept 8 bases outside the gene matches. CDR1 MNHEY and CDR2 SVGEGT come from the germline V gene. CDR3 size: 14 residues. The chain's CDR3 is CASRPAGDVNEQFF. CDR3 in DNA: TGTGCCAGCAGGCCAGCGGGGGACGTAAATGAGCAGTTCTTC.

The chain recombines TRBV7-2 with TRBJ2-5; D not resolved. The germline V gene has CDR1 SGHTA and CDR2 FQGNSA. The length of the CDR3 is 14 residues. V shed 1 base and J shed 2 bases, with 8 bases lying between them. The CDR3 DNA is TGTGCCAGCAGCTTAGACCCTCTTCAAGAGACCCAGTACTTC. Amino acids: CASSLDPLQETQYF.

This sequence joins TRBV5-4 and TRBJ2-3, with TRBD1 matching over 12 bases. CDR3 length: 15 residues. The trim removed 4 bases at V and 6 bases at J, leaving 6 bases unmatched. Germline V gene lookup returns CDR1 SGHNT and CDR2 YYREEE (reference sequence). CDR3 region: CASSGGTGGRDTQYF. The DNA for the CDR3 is TGTGCCAGCAGCGGGGGGACAGGGGGCAGGGATACGCAGTATTTT. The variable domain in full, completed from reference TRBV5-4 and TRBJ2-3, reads ETGVTQSPTHLIKTRGQQVTLRCSSQSGHNTVSWYQQALGQGPQFIFQYYREEENGRGNFPPRFSGLQFPNYSSELNVNALELDDSALYLCASSGGTGGRDTQYFGPGTRLTVL.

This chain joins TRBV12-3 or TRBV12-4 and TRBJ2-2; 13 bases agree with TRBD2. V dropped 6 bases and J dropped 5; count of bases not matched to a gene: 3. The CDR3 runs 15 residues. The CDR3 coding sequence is TGTGCCAGCAGACTAGCGGGAGGGCGGACCGGGGAGCTGTTTTTT. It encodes CASRLAGGRTGELFF.

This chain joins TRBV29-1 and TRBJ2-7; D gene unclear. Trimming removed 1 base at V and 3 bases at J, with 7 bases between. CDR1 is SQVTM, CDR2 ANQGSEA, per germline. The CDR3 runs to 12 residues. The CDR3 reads CSVEVALYEQYF. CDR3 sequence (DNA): TGCAGCGTTGAAGTTGCCCTCTACGAGCAGTACTTC.

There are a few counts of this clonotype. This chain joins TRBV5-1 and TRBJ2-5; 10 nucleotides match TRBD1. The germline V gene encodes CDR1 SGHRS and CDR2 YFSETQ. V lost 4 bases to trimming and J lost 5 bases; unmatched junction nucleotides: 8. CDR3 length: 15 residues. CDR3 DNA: TGCGCCAGCAGCGGGACAGGGGTGATTATGGAGACCCAGTACTTC. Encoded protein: CASSGTGVIMETQYF.

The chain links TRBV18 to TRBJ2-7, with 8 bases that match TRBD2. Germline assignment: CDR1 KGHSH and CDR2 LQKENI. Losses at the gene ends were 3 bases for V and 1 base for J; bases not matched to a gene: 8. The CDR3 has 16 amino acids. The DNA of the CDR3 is TGTGCCAGCTCACCCCAGGGGCTAGCGGGTTCCTACGAGCAGTACTTC. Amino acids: CASSPQGLAGSYEQYF.

DNA for the CDR3: TGTGCCAGCAGCTTGCTCGGGAACTACAATGAGCAGTTCTTC. It encodes CASSLLGNYNEQFF. V usage is TRBV5-4 and J usage is TRBJ2-1; the D gene is possibly TRBD2 (5 bases). The length of the CDR3 is 14 residues. CDR1 and CDR2 (germline): SGHNT, YYREEE (reference sequence). Trimming took 1 base from V and 3 from J, leaving 8 bases between them.

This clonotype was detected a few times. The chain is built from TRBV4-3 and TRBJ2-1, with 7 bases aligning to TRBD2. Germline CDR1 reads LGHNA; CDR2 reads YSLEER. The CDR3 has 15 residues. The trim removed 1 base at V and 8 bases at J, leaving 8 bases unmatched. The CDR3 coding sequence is TGCGCCAGCAGCCAAGCACCTTACGCGGGAGATGAGCAGTTCTTC. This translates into CASSQAPYAGDEQFF.

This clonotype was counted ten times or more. CDR3 DNA sequence: TGCAGCGTTGCTCGGTTCGGGTACAATGAGCAGTTCTTC. The encoded protein is CSVARFGYNEQFF. V gene TRBV29-1 combines with J gene TRBJ2-1, with D unclear. Germline V lookup: CDR1 SQVTM, CDR2 ANQGSEA. There are 13 residues in the CDR3. The V gene lost 4 bases and the J gene lost 4 bases, with 11 bases spanning the gap.

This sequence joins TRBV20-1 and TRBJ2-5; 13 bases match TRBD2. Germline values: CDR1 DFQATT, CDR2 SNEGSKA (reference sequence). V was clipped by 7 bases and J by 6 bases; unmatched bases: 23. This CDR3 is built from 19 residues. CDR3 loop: CSGSRTSGRVRTGSKTQYF. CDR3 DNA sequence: TGCAGTGGGTCCCGGACTAGCGGGAGAGTGAGGACCGGGTCAAAGACCCAGTACTTC.